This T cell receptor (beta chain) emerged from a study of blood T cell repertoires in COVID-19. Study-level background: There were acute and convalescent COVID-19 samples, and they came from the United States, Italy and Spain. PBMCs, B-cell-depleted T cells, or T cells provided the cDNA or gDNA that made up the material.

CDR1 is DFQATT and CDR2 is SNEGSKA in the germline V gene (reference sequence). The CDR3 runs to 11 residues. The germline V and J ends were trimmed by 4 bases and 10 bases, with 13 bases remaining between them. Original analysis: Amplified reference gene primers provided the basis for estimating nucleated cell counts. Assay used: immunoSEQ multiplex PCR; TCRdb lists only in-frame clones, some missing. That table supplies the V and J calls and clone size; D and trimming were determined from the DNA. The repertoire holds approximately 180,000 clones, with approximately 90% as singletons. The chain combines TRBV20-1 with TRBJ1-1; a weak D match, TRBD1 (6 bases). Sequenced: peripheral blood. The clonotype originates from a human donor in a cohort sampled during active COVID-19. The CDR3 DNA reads TGCAGTGCTATTTTTAGGGGGGGAGCTTTCTTT. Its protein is CSAIFRGGAFF.